The present T cell receptor beta chain was sequenced within a study of OX40 agonist ivuxolimab in advanced cancers. Background on the study: At roughly 83% male, the cohort had a mean age of approximately 60 years, ranging from about 23 to 79. Partial responses were recorded for three patients, including one with hepatocellular carcinoma and two with cutaneous melanoma. Overall study results and limits: The study did not work out the antigen specificity of the expanded peripheral T cells.

For this clone: Its antigen is not known.

Repertoires were generated with immunoSEQ multiplex PCR, while TCRdb's copy carries only in-frame clones and drops some. In the table there are tens of thousands of clones, more than 70% of which are singletons. V was clipped by 3 bases and J by 2 bases, with 11 bases between them. Germline V gene sequence: CDR1 SNHLY, CDR2 FYNNEI. CDR3 length equals 15 residues. The cohort excluded patients with autoimmune disease history or systemic immunosuppression. The chain uses TRBV2 and TRBJ2-1; D might be TRBD1 (5 bases). This sequence originates from an adult with an advanced solid tumor such as melanoma, head and neck, liver or kidney cancer. The starting material was CD4+ or CD8+ T cells sorted from blood, obtained in a trial of the OX40 agonist ivuxolimab. Here the CDR3 reads CASSEVGLTYNEQFF. CDR3 nucleotides: TGTGCCAGCAGTGAGGTGGGGCTAACCTACAATGAGCAGTTCTTC.